The TCR beta chain under discussion was sequenced for a study of CD8+CD57+ T cells in acquired aplastic anemia (dated by TCRdb to 2016 to 2019). As for the study more broadly: DNA extracted from sorted CD4+ and CD8+ cells had a mean of approximately 3.4 ug, with a range of roughly 0.2 to 27.4 ug. CD8+CD57+ expansion was defined as frequency above the mean frequency observed in healthy subjects. Study-wide findings and limitations: Patients and healthy controls showed no significant difference in CD8+ Simpson's diversity (P=0.060). Although under 35 CD8+ CDR3 sequences were shared by patients and controls, these sequences appeared highly expressed in patients and within the immunodominant clones of patients.

The germline V gene encodes CDR1 SEHNR and CDR2 FQNEAQ (reference sequence). The CDR3 sequence holds 12 residues, the cysteine and phenylalanine included. Only the CDR3 DNA is retained, 36 bases long and in frame from the first base. V loses 4 bases of germline sequence and J loses 5 bases, and the interval between the two ends is 5 bases. TCR beta VDJ combination and CDR3 sequence profiling used genomic DNA as the template. An Illumina HiSeq 2000 was the platform used for TCR repertoire sequencing. As for the authors' bioinformatics: Repertoires were assessed using TRBV/TRBJ rearrangement plots, CDR3 size and DJ length profiles, and Simpson's diversity index. Whichever DNA sequence was most abundant in the deep sequencing data was defined as the immunodominant clone. CDR3 amino acid sequences were screened for sharing across subjects and were compared with published repertoires and the VDJdb database. TCRdb redid the processing of the public reads, applying fastp at Q25 and MiXCR, and retained in-frame beta chains. Duplicate CDR3 protein sequences are folded into a single record with the most common DNA and genes. TCRdb's processing, not the study's, gives the V and J calls here. This sample holds under 350,000 distinct CDR3 sequences; 45% to 65% were observed only once. 1% to 1.5% of the sample goes to the ten largest clones.

The patients picked for sequencing were ones in whom flow cytometry had shown an expansion of CD8+CD57+ cells. All patients had severe acquired aplastic anemia diagnosed by International Study of Aplastic Anemia and Agranulocytosis and Camitta criteria. At the time blood was sampled, none of the patients had received any therapy. In the study, sorted CD4+ and CD8+ blood T cells from patients with severe aplastic anemia and from healthy subjects underwent deep sequencing of TCR repertoires. Patients were enrolled under clinicaltrials.gov protocols 00001620, 01623167, 00001397, 00071045, 00081523 and 00961064 in the USA. Ficoll-Paque density gradient centrifugation was used to isolate peripheral blood mononuclear cells. Before DNA was extracted, CD4+ and CD8+ T cells were sorted using either FACS or magnetic beads. Remarks on this clonotype: No cognate antigen has been identified for it. Base quality data are lacking; no much larger clone is found one base away.

This clonotype was obtained from a human donor with aplastic anemia. Sequenced: sorted CD4+, CD8+, or CD8+CD57+ T cells (not recorded which) from PBMCs. The chain is made from TRBV7-9 and TRBJ1-4; the D gene assignment is ambiguous. The bases read TGTGCCAGCAGCTACAAGAATGAAAAACTGTTTTTT. Translated, this gives CASSYKNEKLFF.